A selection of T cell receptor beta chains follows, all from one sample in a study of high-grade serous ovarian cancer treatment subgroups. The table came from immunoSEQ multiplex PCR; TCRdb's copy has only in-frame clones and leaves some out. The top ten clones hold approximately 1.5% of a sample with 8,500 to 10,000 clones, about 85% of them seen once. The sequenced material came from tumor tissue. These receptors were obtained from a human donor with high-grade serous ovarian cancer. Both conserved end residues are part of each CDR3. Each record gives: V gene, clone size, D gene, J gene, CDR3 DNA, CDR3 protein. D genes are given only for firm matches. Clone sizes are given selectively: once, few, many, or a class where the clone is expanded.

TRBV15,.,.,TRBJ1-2,TGTGCCACCAGCCCTCAGGATAACTATGGCTACACCTTC,CATSPQDNYGYTF
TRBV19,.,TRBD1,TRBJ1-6,TGTGCCAGCCACCCAGCCAGGGGGAATAATTCACCCCTCCACTTT,CASHPARGNNSPLHF
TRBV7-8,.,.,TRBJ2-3,TGTGCCAGCAGCTCCACGGTTAGCGGCACAGATACGCAGTATTTT,CASSSTVSGTDTQYF
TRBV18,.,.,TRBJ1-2,TGTGCCAGCTCACCACCGGCAGAGAGCTATGGCTACACCTTC,CASSPPAESYGYTF
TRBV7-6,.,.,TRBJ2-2,TGTGCCAGCAGCTTAGATTCCCCGACGACGAACACCGGGGAGCTGTTTTTT,CASSLDSPTTNTGELFF
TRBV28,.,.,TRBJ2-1,TGTGCCAGCAGTTTATTAGCGAATGAGCAGTTCTTC,CASSLLANEQFF
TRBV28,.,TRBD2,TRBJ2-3,TGTGCCAGCAGAGGACTAGCGGGGGGCCTCAACACAGATACGCAGTATTTT,CASRGLAGGLNTDTQYF
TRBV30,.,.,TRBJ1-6,TGTGCCTGGAGTGAGGACCCCCGTGATAATTCACCCCTCCACTTT,CAWSEDPRDNSPLHF
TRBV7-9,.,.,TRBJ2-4,TGTGCCAGCAGCCGCAGCGGAGGGGGCATTCAGTACTTC,CASSRSGGGIQYF
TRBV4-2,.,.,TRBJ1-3,TGTGCCAGCAGTAACGGGGGGTCTGGAAACACCATATATTTT,CASSNGGSGNTIYF
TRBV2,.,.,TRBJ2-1,TGTGCCAGCAGTGAAAGGGGGTACAATGAGCAGTTCTTC,CASSERGYNEQFF
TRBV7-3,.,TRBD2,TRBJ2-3,TGTGCCAGCAGCCGTATAGCGGGAATTAGCACAGATACGCAGTATTTT,CASSRIAGISTDTQYF
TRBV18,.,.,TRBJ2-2,TGTGCCAGCTCACCTCTGAAGGGCACAGCGAACACCGGGGAGCTGTTTTTT,CASSPLKGTANTGELFF
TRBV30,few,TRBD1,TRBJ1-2,TGTGCCTGGTCCCGGGACAGGGGAGGCTACACCTTC,CAWSRDRGGYTF
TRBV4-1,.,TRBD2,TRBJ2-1,TGCGCCAGCAGCCAGGCAATAACTAGCGGGAGCCGGTCTGAGCAGTTCTTC,CASSQAITSGSRSEQFF
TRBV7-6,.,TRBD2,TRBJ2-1,TGTGCCAGCAGCTTAGCCACTAGCGGGGGAAACAATGAGCAGTTCTTC,CASSLATSGGNNEQFF
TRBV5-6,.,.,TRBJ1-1,TGTGCCAGCAGCGTGTCAGGGGACTCGAACACTGAAGCTTTCTTT,CASSVSGDSNTEAFF
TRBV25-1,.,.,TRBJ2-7,TGTGCCAGCAGTGACTTCTTTCGGAGCTACGAGCAGTACTTC,CASSDFFRSYEQYF
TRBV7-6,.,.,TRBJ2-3,TGTGCCAGCAGCTTAGCGTCGGCTAGCACAGATACGCAGTATTTT,CASSLASASTDTQYF
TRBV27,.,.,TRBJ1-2,TGTGCCAGCAGCACCGGGACGGAGAATGGCTACACCTTC,CASSTGTENGYTF
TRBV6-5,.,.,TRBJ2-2,TGTGCCAGCAGTTACTCGTACAGGCCCCAAACCGGGGAGCTGTTTTTT,CASSYSYRPQTGELFF
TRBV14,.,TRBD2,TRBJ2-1,TGTGCCAGCAGCATTCGGGTCCTAGCGGGAGCTGGTGAGCAGTTCTTC,CASSIRVLAGAGEQFF
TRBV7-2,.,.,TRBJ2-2,TGTGCCAGCAGCACCATGGGAGCGGCGAACACCGGGGAGCTGTTTTTT,CASSTMGAANTGELFF
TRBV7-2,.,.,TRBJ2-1,TGTGCCAGCAGCTTAGAGGGCAACTACTACAATGAGCAGTTCTTC,CASSLEGNYYNEQFF
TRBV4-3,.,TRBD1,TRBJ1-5,TGCGCCAGCAGCCAGGGGACAGGGGGATATCAGCCCCAGCATTTT,CASSQGTGGYQPQHF
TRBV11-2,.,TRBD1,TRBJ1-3,TGTGCCAGCAGCTATGGACAGGGTGGAAACACCATATATTTT,CASSYGQGGNTIYF
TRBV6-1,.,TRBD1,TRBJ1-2,TGTGCCAGCAGTGACAGTAGAACCGGGACAGACTATGGCTACACCTTC,CASSDSRTGTDYGYTF